The rows below give T cell receptor beta chains drawn from one sample of a study of OX40 agonist ivuxolimab in advanced cancers. The assay was immunoSEQ multiplex PCR, and TCRdb's table has in-frame clones only and misses some. The sample records fewer than 85,000 clones, 70% to 90% being singletons. Sequences were derived from CD4+ or CD8+ T cells sorted from blood, sampled in a trial of the OX40 agonist ivuxolimab. Receptor source: an adult with an advanced solid tumor such as melanoma, head and neck, liver or kidney cancer. Both conserved end residues are part of each CDR3. Fields, in order: V gene, J gene, clone size, D gene, CDR3 DNA, CDR3 protein. D genes are given only for firm matches. Clone size is shown for a subset of rows, as once, few, many or a class of expanded clone.

TRBV30	TRBJ2-7	NA	TRBD2	TGTGGCCTTCGATATGCGGGAGTTTCCCACGAGCAGTACTTC	CGLRYAGVSHEQYF
TRBV7-2	TRBJ1-3	NA	NA	TGTGCCAGCAGCTTAGCTGGTCGGGGGTTCTCTGGAAACACCATATATTTT	CASSLAGRGFSGNTIYF
TRBV7-9	TRBJ2-7	NA	NA	TGTGCCAGCAGCTTACAGGGGTACGAGCAGTACTTC	CASSLQGYEQYF
TRBV19	TRBJ2-3	once	NA	TGTGCCAGTAGTATAGGGGGCACAGATACGCAGTATTTT	CASSIGGTDTQYF
TRBV9	TRBJ1-5	few	NA	TGTGCCAGCAGCGTAGATTACAAGGGCAATCAGCCCCAGCATTTT	CASSVDYKGNQPQHF
TRBV28	TRBJ2-2	NA	TRBD1	TGTGCCAGCAGTTCGAAAACAGGGGGGAACACCGGGGAGCTGTTTTTT	CASSSKTGGNTGELFF
TRBV7-9	TRBJ2-5	NA	TRBD2	TGTGCCAGCAGCGCCGGACTAGCGGGAGTACGGGAGCAGTACTTC	CASSAGLAGVREQYF
TRBV4-3	TRBJ2-2	NA	NA	TGCGCCAGCAGCCAGCGATCCGGGGTCGCGAACACCGGGGAGCTGTTTTTT	CASSQRSGVANTGELFF
TRBV5-1	TRBJ2-1	NA	NA	TGCGCCAGCAGTCCGGCCTTCACGGGTAATGAGCAGTTCTTC	CASSPAFTGNEQFF
TRBV6-1	TRBJ2-3	NA	TRBD2	TGTGCCAGCAGTGAAGCGACTAGCGGGGGTACAGATACGCAGTATTTT	CASSEATSGGTDTQYF
TRBV6-5	TRBJ1-1	NA	NA	TGTGCCAGCATTAAGGGTGGGAATGAAGCTTTCTTT	CASIKGGNEAFF
TRBV19	TRBJ2-6	NA	NA	TGTGCCAGTACCCCGAGCTCTGGGGCCAACGTCCTGACTTTC	CASTPSSGANVLTF
TRBV7-2	TRBJ2-2	NA	TRBD2	TGTGCCAGCAGCTTGATAGTGGTAAAGCGGGGGGACACCGGGGAGCTGTTTTTT	CASSLIVVKRGDTGELFF
TRBV7-9	TRBJ2-5	NA	NA	TGTGCCAGCAGCTTATGGGGTCAAGAGACCCAGTACTTC	CASSLWGQETQYF
TRBV9	TRBJ2-3	NA	TRBD2	TGTGCCAGCAGCGTTCCCTCTAGCGGGGGGGCAGATACGCAGTATTTT	CASSVPSSGGADTQYF
TRBV28	TRBJ2-6	NA	NA	TGTGCCAGCAAGACGATACAGGGGGCCAACGTCCTGACTTTC	CASKTIQGANVLTF
TRBV5-4	TRBJ2-6	NA	NA	TGTGCCAGCAGCTTGAGGGCCAGCTCTGGGGCCAACGTCCTGACTTTC	CASSLRASSGANVLTF
TRBV19	TRBJ1-1	NA	TRBD1	TGTGCCAGTAGCAACAGGGGGCGCGCAATGGGCACTGAAGCTTTCTTT	CASSNRGRAMGTEAFF
TRBV18	TRBJ1-5	NA	NA	TGTGCCAGCTCACTACTGGGGGGATTCAATCAGCCCCAGCATTTT	CASSLLGGFNQPQHF
TRBV7-2	TRBJ2-7	NA	TRBD1	TGTGCCAGCAGCTTAGTAGGGACAGGGGGGTACTACGAGCAGTACTTC	CASSLVGTGGYYEQYF
TRBV7-6	TRBJ2-1	once	TRBD2	TGTGCCAGCAGCTTAGGGGCGGGAGGCTACAATGAGCAGTTCTTC	CASSLGAGGYNEQFF
TRBV7-2	TRBJ1-1	many	NA	TGTGCCAGCAGCTCCGGTCGGGGCAGAACTGAAGCTTTCTTT	CASSSGRGRTEAFF
TRBV5-1	TRBJ2-1	NA	NA	TGCGCCAGCAGCGGGGGGAAAACAGGGACCCCCCGATCGAATGAGCAGTTCTTC	CASSGGKTGTPRSNEQFF
TRBV27	TRBJ2-5	NA	TRBD2	TGTGCCAGCAGTGCCCGAATAGCGGGGACGACCCAGTACTTC	CASSARIAGTTQYF
TRBV27	TRBJ1-3	NA	NA	TGTGCCAGCAGCTTCCGGGCGGGGAACACCATATATTTT	CASSFRAGNTIYF
TRBV5-1	TRBJ2-7	NA	TRBD2	TGCGCCAGCAGCTTGTCTCCGGGAGGATCCTACGAGCAGTACTTC	CASSLSPGGSYEQYF
TRBV7-2	TRBJ1-5	NA	NA	TGTGCCAGCAGCTTAGGACACCTCGGCAATCAGCCCCAGCATTTT	CASSLGHLGNQPQHF
TRBV7-9	TRBJ2-1	NA	TRBD1	TGTGCCAGCAGCCACGGGACAGGGAAGGGTAATGAGCAGTTCTTC	CASSHGTGKGNEQFF
TRBV7-3	TRBJ2-3	NA	NA	TGTGCCAGCAGCGGCGACGAGACTAGCACAGATACGCAGTATTTT	CASSGDETSTDTQYF
TRBV7-8	TRBJ1-5	NA	NA	TGTGCCAGCAGCTTAATCGGGCGAAATCAGCCCCAGCATTTT	CASSLIGRNQPQHF
TRBV19	TRBJ1-1	once	TRBD1	TGTGCCAGTAGTCAACTCCGGGACAGGAACACTGAAGCTTTCTTT	CASSQLRDRNTEAFF
TRBV6-5	TRBJ1-5	NA	NA	TGTGCCAGCAGCCCCCAGGGATACGGGCCCCAGCATTTT	CASSPQGYGPQHF
TRBV29-1	TRBJ1-5	medium-sized	TRBD1	TGCAGCGTCGCCGGGACAGCGGCCAATCAGCCCCAGCATTTT	CSVAGTAANQPQHF
TRBV27	TRBJ1-1	NA	NA	TGTGCCAGCACCCCGAACACTGAAGCTTTCTTT	CASTPNTEAFF
TRBV7-6	TRBJ2-5	few	NA	TGTGCCAGCAGCTTAGCAGGGACTGCACAAGAGACCCAGTACTTC	CASSLAGTAQETQYF
TRBV7-2	TRBJ2-7	NA	NA	TGTGCCAGCAGCTCCAGACAGGTTGATAGCGAGCAGTACTTC	CASSSRQVDSEQYF
TRBV5-6	TRBJ2-1	NA	NA	TGTGCCAGCAGCCCAGACTGGCCGCTCGACAATGAGCAGTTCTTC	CASSPDWPLDNEQFF
TRBV2	TRBJ1-2	NA	NA	TGTGCCAGCAGTGAAACCCTTGATGGGGGGGGCTGGGGCGGCTACACCTTC	CASSETLDGGGWGGYTF
TRBV21-1	TRBJ2-4	NA	NA	TGTGCCAGCAGCAAAGCTCAGGGACAGGGGAGGGGAGCCAAAAACATTCAGTACTTC	CASSKAQGQGRGAKNIQYF
TRBV6-1	TRBJ2-1	NA	NA	TGTGCCAGCAAGGGAACCCTCTCCTACAATGAGCAGTTCTTC	CASKGTLSYNEQFF
TRBV28	TRBJ1-4	few	NA	TGTGCCAGCAGGATCGGGGAGGAAAAACTGTTTTTT	CASRIGEEKLFF